These T cell receptor beta chains were read from a single sample in a study of human T cells and chemical hapten exposure. TCRdb fed the RACE reads into MiXCR, producing one record per CDR3 protein. The sample contains under 130,000 distinct CDR3 sequences, 30% to 35% of which appear only once. The sample consisted of whole blood, taken in connection with sensitization to the hapten diphenylcyclopropenone (DPC). The receptor source for this set is a man aged 35-49 years with alopecia areata. Some clones in this sample may be carry-over from other donors' samples. CDR3s include the opening cysteine and the closing phenylalanine or tryptophan. A D gene is named only where the DNA matches it firmly. Clone sizes are given selectively: once, few, many, or a class where the clone is expanded.

TRBV6-2/TRBV6-3,.,.,TRBJ2-7,TGTGCCAGCAGCCCCCCAGACTACGAGCAGTACTTC,CASSPPDYEQYF
TRBV19,.,.,TRBJ1-4,TGTGCCAGTAGTTTTTCCGTGGACAGTAGAGAAAAACTGTTTTTT,CASSFSVDSREKLFF
TRBV6-1,.,.,TRBJ1-5,TGTGCCAGCAGTGAAGCGCAGTGGGTCGGCCAGCCCCAGCATTTT,CASSEAQWVGQPQHF
TRBV7-2,few,.,TRBJ1-5,TGTGCCAGCAGCTTATCCGTCAATCAGCCCCAGCATTTT,CASSLSVNQPQHF
TRBV5-6,few,.,TRBJ2-6,TGTGCCAGCAGCTTGGGGGGTGGAGGGGCCAACGTCCTGACTTTC,CASSLGGGGANVLTF
TRBV28,few,TRBD2,TRBJ2-5,TGTGCCAGCAGTTTGGGAGGTGACGGGAGGGGGAAGACCCAGTACTTC,CASSLGGDGRGKTQYF
TRBV6-5,few,.,TRBJ2-2,TGTGCCAGCAGTTACAGAGGGTCGGACACCGGGGAGCTGTTTTTT,CASSYRGSDTGELFF
TRBV29-1,.,TRBD2,TRBJ2-3,TGCAGCGTTGAAATGCTAGCGGGAGGCACAGATACGCAGTATTTT,CSVEMLAGGTDTQYF
TRBV6-5,few,TRBD1,TRBJ2-7,TGTGCCAGCAGTTACTCGGGGACAGCAACCTACGAGCAGTACTTC,CASSYSGTATYEQYF
TRBV20-1,few,TRBD1,TRBJ2-7,TGCAGTGCTAGAGATGCGGACAGGGGGGACGAGCAGTACTTC,CSARDADRGDEQYF